Below, 27 T cell receptor beta chains from the same sample are listed, as sequenced in a study of T cells after posttransplantation cyclophosphamide. Libraries were prepared by immunoSEQ multiplex PCR; TCRdb keeps only in-frame clonotypes and omits some of them. Singletons are absent from the sample, which has 2,500 to 3,500 clones. Cyclophosphamide on days +3 and +4 followed busulfan-fludarabine conditioning and a marrow graft. The sequencing used PBMCs, collected after allogeneic stem cell transplant with posttransplant cyclophosphamide. These receptors all stem from a female patient aged 45-65 years who received an allogeneic stem cell transplant from a related donor, was CMV-positive, and had no GVHD. Some T cells may have come from the graft donor.

This clone is judged medium-sized. The V gene is TRBV12-5, the J gene TRBJ2-1; weak D call: TRBD1 (5 bases). Trimming removed 7 bases from V and 6 bases from J, with 13 bases in between. Per the germline V gene, CDR1 is LGHNT and CDR2 is FRNRAP. The CDR3 consists of 13 residues. The CDR3 sequence: CASEQGHSNEQFF. In DNA, the CDR3 is TGTGCTAGTGAGCAGGGTCACTCCAATGAGCAGTTCTTC. Variable domain in full (rest from reference TRBV12-5 and TRBJ2-1): DARVTQTPRHKVTEMGQEVTMRCQPILGHNTVFWYRQTMMQGLELLAYFRNRAPLDDSGMPKDRFSAEMPDATLATLKIQPSEPRDSAVYFCASEQGHSNEQFFGPGTRLTVL.

This clone was detected many times. The chain couples TRBV29-1 to TRBJ1-2; weak D call: TRBD1 (5 bases). This CDR3 comprises 14 residues. The germline V gene has CDR1 SQVTM and CDR2 ANQGSEA. V was shortened by 2 bases and J by 7 bases, with 17 bases between the two germline ends. The CDR3 is CSVESWDSIFGYTF. CDR3 nucleotide sequence: TGCAGCGTTGAATCTTGGGACTCCATTTTTGGCTACACCTTC.

At least ten counts were recorded for this clone. The chain links TRBV7-2 to TRBJ2-3; TRBD2 agrees at 7 bases. CDR1 and CDR2 (germline): SGHTA, FQGNSA. The CDR3 spans 12 residues. The trim removed 5 bases at V and 5 bases at J, leaving 1 base unmatched. DNA of the CDR3: TGTGCCAGCAGCCCTAGCGGAGATACGCAGTATTTT. This encodes CASSPSGDTQYF.

At least ten counts were recorded for this clone. The chain combines TRBV6-5 with TRBJ2-5; D ambiguous. Germline V CDR1 and CDR2: MNHEY, SVGAGI. This CDR3 comprises 15 residues. Trimming removed 6 bases from V and 4 bases from J, with 18 bases in between. The chain's CDR3 is CASSPHENPGETQYF. In nucleotides, the CDR3 is TGTGCCAGCAGCCCCCACGAAAACCCAGGAGAGACCCAGTACTTC.

This clone was detected many times. The chain carries TRBV30 and TRBJ1-4, with D possibly matching TRBD1 (5 bases). Germline CDR1 and CDR2: GTSNPN and SVGIG (reference sequence). The V gene lost 2 bases and the J gene lost 0 bases, with 13 bases spanning the gap. This CDR3 is built from 16 residues. The CDR3: CAWSRAGMTTNEKLFF. CDR3 coding DNA: TGTGCCTGGAGTAGAGCAGGGATGACAACTAATGAAAAACTGTTTTTT.

This clone occurred a few times. J is TRBJ2-3 and V is TRBV5-4; TRBD2 matches 13 bases. The germline V gene encodes CDR1 SGHNT and CDR2 YYREEE (reference sequence). This CDR3 region has 17 residues. The V and J ends lost 3 bases and 3 bases, in that order; junction bases with no gene match: 7. In DNA form, the CDR3 reads TGTGCCAGCAGCTACAAAACTAGCGGGAGGGAGACAGATACGCAGTATTTT. Translation gives CASSYKTSGRETDTQYF.

The table lists this clone with many counts. The rearrangement joins TRBV5-1 to TRBJ1-1, with D possibly matching TRBD1 (6 bases). V was trimmed by 1 base and J by 3 bases, leaving 16 bases between them. The CDR3 has 16 residues. Germline CDR1 and CDR2: SGHRS and YFSETQ. Here the CDR3 DNA reads TGCGCCAGCAGCTTGATGGGGGCGGGTACGGACACTGAAGCTTTCTTT. It codes for CASSLMGAGTDTEAFF.

By sample share, this clone is medium-sized. The rearrangement links TRBV9 to TRBJ1-4; perhaps TRBD1 as D (5 bases). Trimming left V 3 bases short and J 10 bases short, with 13 bases between. Germline V gene lookup returns CDR1 SGDLS and CDR2 YYNGEE. The CDR3 sequence is 13 residues long. This CDR3 is CASSGPAGGKLFF. The CDR3, as DNA: TGTGCCAGCAGCGGCCCTGCCGGGGGAAAACTGTTTTTT.

This clone was detected ten times or more. The chain carries TRBV5-5 and TRBJ2-6; D might be TRBD1 (5 bases). Germline assignment: CDR1 SGHKS and CDR2 YYEKEE (reference sequence). The ends were cut back, 7 bases at V and 1 base at J, with 18 bases in the middle. The CDR3 has 17 amino acids. CDR3 coding DNA: TGTGCCAGCGTCGGAGCAGGGCTCCTTTCTGGGGCCAACGTCCTGACTTTC. Translating it yields CASVGAGLLSGANVLTF.

This clone showed up many times. The J gene is TRBJ1-5, the V gene TRBV27; D is perhaps TRBD1 (6 bases). Trimming removed 10 bases from V and 3 bases from J, with 13 bases in between. This CDR3 has 13 amino acids. Germline V CDR1 and CDR2: MNHEY, SMNVEV (reference sequence). CDR3: CATRGGVNQPQHF. CDR3 nucleotides: TGTGCCACAAGGGGGGGAGTCAATCAGCCCCAGCATTTT.

This clone was observed many times. The J gene is TRBJ2-7, the V gene TRBV12-5; 11 bases agree with TRBD2. CDR1 and CDR2 from the germline V gene are LGHNT and FRNRAP. V was clipped by 7 bases and J by 6 bases; unmatched bases: 8. This CDR3 has 14 amino acids. CDR3 in DNA: TGTGCTAGTGCCCTTAGCGGGAGGGCGGGCGAGCAGTACTTC. Its protein is CASALSGRAGEQYF. Based on the CDR3 plus reference TRBV12-5 and TRBJ2-7, the full variable domain is DARVTQTPRHKVTEMGQEVTMRCQPILGHNTVFWYRQTMMQGLELLAYFRNRAPLDDSGMPKDRFSAEMPDATLATLKIQPSEPRDSAVYFCASALSGRAGEQYFGPGTRLTVT.

The rearrangement joins TRBV11-3 to TRBJ2-5; 7 bases are a match to TRBD2. CDR1 and CDR2 from the germline V gene are SGHNT and YENEEA. This CDR3 spans 14 amino acids. V lost 1 base and J lost 1; bases outside the gene matches: 0. The CDR3 bases are TGTGCCAGCAGCTTAGGCGGGAGCCAAGAGACCCAGTACTTC. Its translation is CASSLGGSQETQYF. The full variable domain, in which reference TRBV11-3 and TRBJ2-5 provide the parts outside the CDR3, is EAGVVQSPRYKIIEKKQPVAFWCNPISGHNTLYWYLQNLGQGPELLIRYENEEAVDDSQLPKDRFSAERLKGVDSTLKIQPAELGDSAVYLCASSLGGSQETQYFGPGTRLLVL.

By proportion, this clone is medium-sized (0.01 to 0.1%). The chain has TRBV10-3 and TRBJ1-3, with D tentatively TRBD1 (5 bases). V shed 3 bases and J shed 1 base, with 13 bases lying between them. Looked up from germline, CDR1 is ENHRY and CDR2 is SYGVKD. The CDR3 spans 16 residues. CDR3 loop: CAISDPAGRSGNTIYF. The CDR3 nucleotides read TGTGCCATCAGTGATCCTGCGGGGCGGTCTGGAAACACCATATATTTT.

By share, this clone counts as medium-sized. This chain joins TRBV10-3 and TRBJ2-2, with a tentative D call TRBD1 (6 bases). The germline V and J ends were trimmed by 6 bases and 0 bases, with 11 bases remaining between them. CDR3 length: 15 amino acids. Looked up from germline, CDR1 is ENHRY and CDR2 is SYGVKD. The CDR3 loop reads CAIRGRGTNTGELFF. CDR3 nucleotides: TGTGCCATCAGAGGCAGGGGAACGAACACCGGGGAGCTGTTTTTT.

Within the sample, this clone is medium-sized. This rearrangement joins TRBV7-2 to TRBJ1-3; D may be TRBD1 (5 bases). Trimming removed 3 bases from V and 4 bases from J, with 10 bases in between. The CDR3 runs to 14 residues. Per germline, CDR1 SGHTA and CDR2 FQGNSA. The CDR3 here is CASSLGGTGNTIYF. DNA for the CDR3: TGTGCCAGCAGCTTGGGGGGAACGGGAAACACCATATATTTT.

This clone was seen more than once but under ten times. This rearrangement joins TRBV7-8 to TRBJ2-4; 15 bases are shared with TRBD2. Germline CDR1 reads SGHVS; CDR2 reads FQNEAQ. V shed 5 bases and J 6 bases; nucleotides not matched to a gene: 8. The CDR3 extends over 17 amino acids. CDR3 protein: CASSHGLAGGYGNIQYF. The CDR3 DNA sequence: TGTGCCAGCAGCCACGGACTAGCGGGAGGGTACGGAAACATTCAGTACTTC.

This clone was detected many times. The chain recombines TRBV27 with TRBJ1-2; 7 nucleotides match TRBD1. The CDR3 is made up of 14 amino acids. Trimming at V came to 1 base and at J to 2 bases, leaving 1 base not matched to a gene. Germline V gene sequence: CDR1 MNHEY, CDR2 SMNVEV (reference sequence). In nucleotides, the CDR3 is TGTGCCAGCAGTTTATTGGGACAGAACTATGGCTACACCTTC. The encoded protein is CASSLLGQNYGYTF.

This clone was detected many times. J is TRBJ2-3 and V is TRBV27; no clear D. Trimming stripped 8 bases from V and 5 bases from J, with 14 bases between. Germline CDR1 is MNHEY and CDR2 is SMNVEV (reference sequence). The CDR3 is 13 amino acids. The CDR3 DNA reads TGTGCCAGCTATACACCTCAGGAAGATACGCAGTATTTT. Its translation is CASYTPQEDTQYF.

This clone was seen many times. The chain has TRBV11-3 and TRBJ1-1, with D maybe TRBD1 (6 bases). V lost 5 bases and J 0 bases, leaving 10 bases between the germline ends. The CDR3 is 14 residues long. The germline V gene encodes CDR1 SGHNT and CDR2 YENEEA. Here the CDR3 DNA reads TGTGCCAGCAGCCGGACAGCCTTGAACACTGAAGCTTTCTTT. This encodes CASSRTALNTEAFF.

In its sample, this clone was seen many times. The J gene is TRBJ1-5, the V gene TRBV18; D gene ambiguous. Trimming left V 3 bases short and J 9 bases short, with 15 bases between. This CDR3 spans 14 amino acids. The germline gives CDR1 KGHSH, CDR2 LQKENI. The CDR3 DNA follows: TGTGCCAGCTCACCCGGAGACGGAGCGCTGCCCCAGCATTTT. Translating it yields CASSPGDGALPQHF.

There are many counts of this clone. The chain combines TRBV9 with TRBJ2-7; D may be TRBD1 (5 bases). This CDR3 has 16 residues. V was clipped by 4 bases and J by 0 bases, with 17 bases between them. Germline V gene data show CDR1 as SGDLS and CDR2 as YYNGEE. The CDR3 bases are TGTGCCAGCAGCCCCCGTGGGGCTCTTTCCTCCTACGAGCAGTACTTC. Translating gives CASSPRGALSSYEQYF.

This clone is judged medium-sized (0.01 to 0.1%). V gene TRBV10-3 combines with J gene TRBJ2-7; 7 bases are shared with TRBD2. The CDR3 spans 14 residues. V dropped 5 bases and J dropped 2; count of bases not matched to a gene: 6. Germline lookup yields CDR1 ENHRY and CDR2 SYGVKD. As DNA, the CDR3 is TGTGCCATCAGTCCGCGGGAGACGACCTACGAGCAGTACTTC. Translating gives CAISPRETTYEQYF.

By sample fraction, this clone is medium-sized. The genes are TRBV4-1 and TRBJ2-1; D is unclear. The CDR3 has 15 residues. Germline values: CDR1 MGHRA, CDR2 YSYEKL. V was shortened by 0 bases and J by 12 bases, with 18 bases between the two germline ends. CDR3 DNA sequence: TGCGCCAGCAGCCAAGAGGCTTCCGGGTTTCCCTGGCAGTTCTTC. This codes for CASSQEASGFPWQFF.

The chain uses TRBV30 and TRBJ2-5; D uncertain. The CDR3 contains 15 residues. The V end lost 1 base, the J end lost 0 bases, and 12 bases lay between the germline ends. Germline lookup yields CDR1 GTSNPN and CDR2 SVGIG (reference sequence). CDR3 protein: CAWSANSLYQETQYF. In DNA, the CDR3 is TGTGCCTGGAGTGCGAACTCATTATACCAAGAGACCCAGTACTTC. The entire variable domain, with the rest obtained from reference TRBV30 and TRBJ2-5, is as follows: SQTIHQWPATLVQPVGSPLSLECTVEGTSNPNLYWYRQAAGRGLQLLFYSVGIGQISSEVPQNLSASRPQDRQFILSSKKLLLSDSGFYLCAWSANSLYQETQYFGPGTRLLVL.

This clone was picked up many times. The chain couples TRBV2 to TRBJ2-7, with 10 positions matching TRBD1. The CDR3 is 12 residues long. V shed 7 bases, J shed 9 bases, and the junction held 6 bases outside the gene matches. CDR1 is SNHLY and CDR2 is FYNNEI in the germline V gene. Here the CDR3 reads CASNLGQGGQYF. Here the CDR3 DNA reads TGTGCCAGCAACCTTGGACAGGGGGGGCAGTACTTC.

In this sample, this clone turned up many times. The chain uses TRBV30 and TRBJ2-6, with D unclear. V lost 4 bases and J lost 1, with 5 bases in between. Germline lookup yields CDR1 GTSNPN and CDR2 SVGIG (reference sequence). The CDR3 is 13 residues long. The CDR3 DNA sequence: TGTGCCTGGACACTGTCTGGGGCCAACGTCCTGACTTTC. This sequence encodes CAWTLSGANVLTF.

Notes on this clone: Within the sample, other DNA sequences also encode this same CDR3. J is TRBJ1-5 and V is TRBV30, with D maybe TRBD1 (5 bases). The germline CDR1 and CDR2 sequences are GTSNPN and SVGIG (reference sequence). With 0 bases removed from V and 6 bases from J, the gap between germline ends came to 15 bases. There are 15 residues in the CDR3. CDR3 protein: CAWSVLGQGSQPQHF. In DNA, the CDR3 is TGTGCCTGGAGTGTACTGGGTCAGGGCAGTCAGCCCCAGCATTTT.